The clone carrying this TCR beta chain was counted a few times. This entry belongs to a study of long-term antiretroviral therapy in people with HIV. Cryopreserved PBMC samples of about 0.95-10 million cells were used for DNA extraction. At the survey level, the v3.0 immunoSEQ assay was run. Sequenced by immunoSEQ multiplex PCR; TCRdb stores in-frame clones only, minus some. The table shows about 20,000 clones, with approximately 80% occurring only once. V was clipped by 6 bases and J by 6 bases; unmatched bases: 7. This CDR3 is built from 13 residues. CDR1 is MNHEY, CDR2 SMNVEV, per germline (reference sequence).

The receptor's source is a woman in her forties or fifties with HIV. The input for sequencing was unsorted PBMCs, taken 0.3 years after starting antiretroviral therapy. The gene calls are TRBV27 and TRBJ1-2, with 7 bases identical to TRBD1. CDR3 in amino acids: CASRLTGTDGYTF. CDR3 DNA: TGTGCCAGCAGGCTGACAGGGACGGATGGCTACACCTTC.